This T cell receptor (beta chain) was captured by sequencing in a study of T cell changes during pregnancy in multiple sclerosis. Data came from immunoSEQ multiplex PCR; TCRdb stores just in-frame clones and leaves some out. The table includes approximately 97,000 clones, around nine tenths detected once. The CDR3 is made up of 12 amino acids. Looked up from germline, CDR1 is SGHRS and CDR2 is YFSETQ. V lost 0 bases and J 7 bases, leaving 8 bases between the germline ends. The chain is built from TRBV5-1 and TRBJ2-7; D is possibly TRBD1 (6 bases). The receptor's source is a female donor in good health, enrolled as a control in a pregnancy study. The sample in question was peripheral blood, obtained in the second trimester of pregnancy. DNA of the CDR3: TGCGCCAGCAGCTTGGGAAGGGGGGAGCAGTACTTC. This sequence encodes CASSLGRGEQYF.